One and the same sample provided the 11 T cell receptor beta chains below, sequenced in a study of OX40 agonist ivuxolimab in advanced cancers. TCRdb keeps only in-frame clones here, not all; method: immunoSEQ multiplex PCR. The sample includes tens of thousands of clones, 90% of them seen just once. This specimen was CD4+ or CD8+ T cells sorted from blood, taken in a trial of the OX40 agonist ivuxolimab. These receptor sequences come from an adult with an advanced solid tumor such as melanoma, head and neck, liver or kidney cancer.

This rearrangement joins TRBV14 to TRBJ2-7; the D gene is possibly TRBD2 (6 bases). The CDR3 is 14 residues long. Germline lookup yields CDR1 SGHDN and CDR2 FVKESK. Trimming took 3 bases from V and 3 from J, leaving 12 bases between them. The CDR3 region is CASSQGLLYYEQYF. The CDR3 DNA sequence: TGTGCCAGCAGCCAGGGACTGTTATACTACGAGCAGTACTTC.

The genes are TRBV5-4 and TRBJ2-5; TRBD1 matches at 9 bases. The end of the DNA aligns better with TRBJ2-7, so the J call may be wrong. The CDR3 runs 13 residues. Germline CDR1 is SGHNT and CDR2 is YYREEE (reference sequence). The CDR3 sequence: CASSTGTGIEQYF. The CDR3 DNA reads as TGTGCCAGCAGCACCGGGACAGGGATCGAGCAGTACTTC.

The gene calls are TRBV7-2 and TRBJ1-5; 8 bases agree with TRBD1. With 5 bases clipped from V and 1 base from J, the junction kept 7 bases outside the gene matches. The CDR3 totals 16 residues. CDR1 and CDR2 (germline): SGHTA, FQGNSA. The CDR3, as DNA: TGTGCCAGCAGCCGGACAGGGCGTGAGAGCAATCAGCCCCAGCATTTT. Protein product: CASSRTGRESNQPQHF.

This clone was counted a single time. The gene calls are TRBV4-1 and TRBJ2-3, with D perhaps matching TRBD2 (6 bases). Germline V lookup: CDR1 MGHRA, CDR2 YSYEKL. Trimming stripped 4 bases from V and 12 bases from J, with 11 bases between. The CDR3 contains 11 residues. DNA for the CDR3: TGCGCCAGCAGCCCCGGGACTTTTCAGTATTTT. Amino acids: CASSPGTFQYF.

The chain employs TRBV2 and TRBJ2-5; D is uncertain. The V and J ends lost 4 bases and 4 bases respectively, with 4 bases between them. CDR3 size: 11 residues. CDR1 is SNHLY and CDR2 is FYNNEI in the germline V gene. The CDR3 loop reads CASSATETQYF. The CDR3 nucleotides are TGTGCCAGCAGTGCCACAGAGACCCAGTACTTC.

This clone came up once. The chain couples TRBV15 to TRBJ2-2; D is unclear. V was trimmed by 1 base and J by 6 bases, leaving 6 bases between them. The germline V gene has CDR1 LNHNV and CDR2 YYDKDF (reference sequence). This CDR3 comprises 13 residues. The CDR3 DNA is TGTGCCACCAGCAGAGCTGGGTCCGGGGAGCTGTTTTTT. Protein sequence: CATSRAGSGELFF. The whole variable domain, remainder taken from reference TRBV15 and TRBJ2-2, is DAMVIQNPRYQVTQFGKPVTLSCSQTLNHNVMYWYQQKSSQAPKLLFHYYDKDFNNEADTPDNFQSRRPNTSFCFLDIRSPGLGDTAMYLCATSRAGSGELFFGEGSRLTVL.

This clone has just one count. The chain couples TRBV5-4 to TRBJ1-1; D is uncertain. Germline V gene data show CDR1 as SGHNT and CDR2 as YYREEE (reference sequence). CDR3 length: 13 amino acids. Trimming took off 1 base at V and 6 bases at J, with 10 bases between the two ends. The DNA for the CDR3 is TGTGCCAGCAGCTTGTCTTCTTTCGCTGAAGCTTTCTTT. Its protein product is CASSLSSFAEAFF.

The chain has TRBV6-5 and TRBJ2-7, with D perhaps matching TRBD2 (7 bases). Germline V gene lookup returns CDR1 MNHEY and CDR2 SVGAGI. Trimming took 6 bases from V and 4 from J, leaving 16 bases between them. The CDR3 totals 14 residues. The CDR3 spells CASSLSGGPYEQYF. The CDR3 nucleotides read TGTGCCAGCAGCCTTTCCGGGGGGCCATACGAGCAGTACTTC.

This chain joins TRBV28 and TRBJ2-2, with D possibly being TRBD1 (6 bases). The CDR3 is made up of 17 amino acids. Trimming took off 5 bases at V and 3 bases at J, with 19 bases between the two ends. Per germline, CDR1 MDHEN and CDR2 SYDVKM. This CDR3 is CASSKTYRDTYTGELFF. The CDR3 DNA reads as TGTGCCAGCAGTAAAACTTACCGGGACACCTACACCGGGGAGCTGTTTTTT.

The V gene is TRBV4-3, the J gene TRBJ1-2; D might be TRBD1 (6 bases). Trimming stripped 0 bases from V and 4 bases from J, with 12 bases between. CDR3 length: 15 amino acids. Germline V lookup: CDR1 LGHNA, CDR2 YSLEER. CDR3 amino acids: CASSQDRGFGYGYTF. The CDR3, as DNA: TGCGCCAGCAGCCAAGACAGGGGTTTCGGCTATGGCTACACCTTC.

The chain employs TRBV9 and TRBJ1-4, with 9 nucleotides matching TRBD1. This CDR3 spans 15 amino acids. V was pared by 1 base and J by 7 bases, with 5 bases of the junction left unmatched. Germline V gives CDR1 SGDLS, CDR2 YYNGEE. The chain's CDR3 is CASSVPGQGTEKLFF. The CDR3 DNA reads TGTGCCAGCAGCGTACCGGGACAGGGTACTGAAAAACTGTTTTTT.